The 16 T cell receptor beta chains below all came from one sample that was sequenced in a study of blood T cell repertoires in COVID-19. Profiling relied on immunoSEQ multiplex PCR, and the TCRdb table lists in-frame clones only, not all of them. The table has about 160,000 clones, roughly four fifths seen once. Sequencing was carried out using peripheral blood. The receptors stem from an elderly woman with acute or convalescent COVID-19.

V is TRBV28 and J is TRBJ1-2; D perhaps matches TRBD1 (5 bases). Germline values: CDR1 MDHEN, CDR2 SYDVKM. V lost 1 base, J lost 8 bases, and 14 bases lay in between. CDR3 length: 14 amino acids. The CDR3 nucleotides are TGTGCCAGCAGTTTATCAGGGACTTCCAACGGCTACACCTTC. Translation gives CASSLSGTSNGYTF.

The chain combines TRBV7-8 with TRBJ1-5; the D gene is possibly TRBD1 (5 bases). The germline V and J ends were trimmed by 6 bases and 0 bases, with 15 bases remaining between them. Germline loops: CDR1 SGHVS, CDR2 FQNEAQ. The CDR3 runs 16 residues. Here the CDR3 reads CASSTRTGYSNQPQHF. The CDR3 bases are TGTGCCAGCAGTACCCGCACAGGATATAGCAATCAGCCCCAGCATTTT.

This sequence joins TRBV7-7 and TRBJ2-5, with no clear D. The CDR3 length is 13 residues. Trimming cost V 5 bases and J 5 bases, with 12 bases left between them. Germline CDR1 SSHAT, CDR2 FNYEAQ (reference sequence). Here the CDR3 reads CASSEPGLETQYF. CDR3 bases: TGTGCCAGCAGCGAGCCCGGGTTGGAGACCCAGTACTTC. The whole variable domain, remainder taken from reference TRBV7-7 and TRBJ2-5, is GAGVSQSPRYKVTKRGQDVTLRCDPISSHATLYWYQQALGQGPEFLTYFNYEAQPDKSGLPSDRFSAERPEGSISTLTIQRTEQRDSAMYRCASSEPGLETQYFGPGTRLLVL.

CDR3 loop: CASSGGQGRNQPQHF. The CDR3 region has the DNA TGTGCCAGCAGTGGCGGACAGGGTCGAAATCAGCCCCAGCATTTT. The rearrangement links TRBV2 to TRBJ1-5; 8 nucleotides line up with TRBD1. The CDR3 spans 15 residues. Germline V CDR1 and CDR2: SNHLY, FYNNEI. The trim removed 4 bases at V and 4 bases at J, leaving 6 bases unmatched.

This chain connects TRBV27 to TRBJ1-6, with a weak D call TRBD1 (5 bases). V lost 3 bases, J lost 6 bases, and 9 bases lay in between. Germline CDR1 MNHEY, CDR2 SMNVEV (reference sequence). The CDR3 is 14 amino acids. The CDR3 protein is CASSFGGGNSPLHF. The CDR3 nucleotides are TGTGCCAGCAGTTTTGGGGGGGGTAATTCACCCCTCCACTTT.

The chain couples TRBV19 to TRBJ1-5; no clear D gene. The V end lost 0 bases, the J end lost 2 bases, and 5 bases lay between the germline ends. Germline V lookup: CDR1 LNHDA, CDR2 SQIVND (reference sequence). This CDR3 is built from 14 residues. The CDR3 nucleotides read TGTGCCAGTAGTATAGATGTAGGCAATCAGCCCCAGCATTTT. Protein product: CASSIDVGNQPQHF.

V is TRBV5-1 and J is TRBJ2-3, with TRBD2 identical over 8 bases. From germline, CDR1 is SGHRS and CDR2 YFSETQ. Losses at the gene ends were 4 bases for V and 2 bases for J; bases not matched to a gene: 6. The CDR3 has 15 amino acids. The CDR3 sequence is CASSVAGHPTDTQYF. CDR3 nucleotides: TGCGCCAGCAGCGTAGCGGGGCATCCCACAGATACGCAGTATTTT.

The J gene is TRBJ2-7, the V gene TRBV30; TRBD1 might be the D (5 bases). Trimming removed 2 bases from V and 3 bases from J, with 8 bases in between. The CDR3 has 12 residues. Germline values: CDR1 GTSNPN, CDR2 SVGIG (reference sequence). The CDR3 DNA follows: TGTGCCTGGAGTCAGGGTGGCTACGAGCAGTACTTC. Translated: CAWSQGGYEQYF.

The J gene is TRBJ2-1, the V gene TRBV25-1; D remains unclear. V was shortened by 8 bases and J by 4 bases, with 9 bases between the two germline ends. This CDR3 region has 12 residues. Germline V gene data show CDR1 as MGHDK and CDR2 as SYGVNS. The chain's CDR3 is CASRSGYNEQFF. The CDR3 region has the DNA TGTGCCAGCCGGTCCGGTTACAATGAGCAGTTCTTC.

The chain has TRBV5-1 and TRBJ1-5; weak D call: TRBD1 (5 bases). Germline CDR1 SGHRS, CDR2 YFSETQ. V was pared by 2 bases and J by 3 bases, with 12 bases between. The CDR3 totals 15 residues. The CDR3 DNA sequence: TGCGCCAGCAGCTTAAATGCAGGGCTCAATCAGCCCCAGCATTTT. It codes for CASSLNAGLNQPQHF.

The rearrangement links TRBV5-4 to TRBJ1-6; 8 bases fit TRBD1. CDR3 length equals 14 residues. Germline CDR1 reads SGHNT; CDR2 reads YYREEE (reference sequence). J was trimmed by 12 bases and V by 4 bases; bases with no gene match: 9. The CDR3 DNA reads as TGTGCCAGCAGCATGACAGGGGCGCCTATACCCCTCCACTTT. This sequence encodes CASSMTGAPIPLHF.

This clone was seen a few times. CDR3 nucleotide sequence: TGTGCCAGCAGCTTAGGTCCGGGTAACTATGGCTACACCTTC. Protein sequence: CASSLGPGNYGYTF. The J gene is TRBJ1-2, the V gene TRBV7-2; no clear D. Trimming took 1 base from V and 1 from J, leaving 7 bases between them. Germline CDR1 and CDR2: SGHTA and FQGNSA. This CDR3 contains 14 residues.

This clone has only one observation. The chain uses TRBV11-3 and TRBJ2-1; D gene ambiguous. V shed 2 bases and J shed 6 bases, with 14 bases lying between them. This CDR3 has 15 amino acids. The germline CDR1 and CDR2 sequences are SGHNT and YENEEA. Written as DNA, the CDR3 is TGTGCCAGCAGCTTATCGCCCACACGGAGCAATGAGCAGTTCTTC. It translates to CASSLSPTRSNEQFF.

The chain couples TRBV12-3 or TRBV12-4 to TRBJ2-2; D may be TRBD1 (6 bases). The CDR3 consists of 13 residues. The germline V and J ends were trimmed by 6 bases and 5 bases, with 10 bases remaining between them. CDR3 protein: CASRHRETGELFF. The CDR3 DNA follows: TGTGCCAGCAGACACAGGGAGACCGGGGAGCTGTTTTTT.

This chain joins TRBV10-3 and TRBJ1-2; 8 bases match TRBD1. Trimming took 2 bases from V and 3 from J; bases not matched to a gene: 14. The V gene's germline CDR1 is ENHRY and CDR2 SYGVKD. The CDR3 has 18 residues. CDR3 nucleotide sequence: TGTGCCATCAGTGAGCTTTCCACAGGGGGTAGATTTGACTATGGCTACACCTTC. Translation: CAISELSTGGRFDYGYTF.

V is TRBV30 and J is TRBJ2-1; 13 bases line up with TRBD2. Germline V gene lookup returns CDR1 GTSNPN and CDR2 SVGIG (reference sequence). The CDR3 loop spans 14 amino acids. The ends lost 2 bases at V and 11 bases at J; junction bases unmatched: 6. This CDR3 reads CAWSTTSGGAKQFF. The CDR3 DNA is TGTGCCTGGAGTACAACTAGCGGGGGGGCGAAGCAGTTCTTC.